This note documents a single T cell receptor (beta chain) sequence. What it binds is unknown. This record comes from a study of T cell clones after liver transplantation. Study summary: A pre-transplant mixed lymphocyte reaction with TCRbeta sequencing defined graft-donor-reactive clones followed in post-transplant blood. Tolerance: complete withdrawal held at least one year, liver enzymes staying within twice normal.

Study-wide findings and caveats: Rather than being deleted, graft donor-reactive T cells may have moved into the graft. Small, mixed patient groups and varying post-transplant times limit these conclusions.

Sequencing was performed with immunoSEQ multiplex PCR; in TCRdb, only in-frame clones are kept and a portion is missing. The repertoire holds 55,000 to 75,000 clones, with around two thirds as singletons. The V end was cut by 0 bases, the J end by 4 bases, with 13 bases between. Per germline, CDR1 ENHRY and CDR2 SYGVKD. The CDR3 has 16 residues. The chain combines TRBV10-3 with TRBJ1-3; D ambiguous. Sequencing was performed on CD4+ T cells from blood, taken at the approximately 16-month timepoint. This TCR derives from a human patient who received a liver transplant. The graft donor may have contributed some T cells. CDR3 residues: CAISESKGVTGNTIYF. The CDR3 DNA reads TGTGCCATCAGTGAGTCGAAGGGAGTGACGGGAAACACCATATATTTT.